One sample yielded the 8 T cell receptor beta chains listed below, sequenced in a study of shared T cell receptors in the human thymus. Generated by immunoSEQ multiplex PCR, the TCRdb table keeps only in-frame clones and is missing some. The data hold a few hundred thousand clones, with over 90% observed a single time. The sequencing sample was made of thymocytes. These receptor sequences come from a human donor.

The genes are TRBV5-1 and TRBJ2-7, with 14 bases aligning to TRBD2. The junction had 1 base not matched to a gene; V was cut back by 3 bases and J by 2 bases. The CDR3 contains 15 residues. Looked up from germline, CDR1 is SGHRS and CDR2 is YFSETQ. This CDR3 reads CASSWGLAGAYEQYF. The CDR3 bases are TGCGCCAGCAGCTGGGGACTAGCGGGAGCCTACGAGCAGTACTTC. Using reference TRBV5-1 and TRBJ2-7 for the parts outside the CDR3, the full variable domain is KAGVTQTPRYLIKTRGQQVTLSCSPISGHRSVSWYQQTPGQGLQFLFEYFSETQRNKGNFPGRFSGRQFSNSRSEMNVSTLELGDSALYLCASSWGLAGAYEQYFGPGTRLTVT.

The rearrangement uses TRBV10-2 and TRBJ2-3; no clear D gene. This CDR3 comprises 14 residues. The germline V gene has CDR1 WSHSY and CDR2 SAAADI. V dropped 5 bases and J dropped 4 bases, with 13 bases sitting between them. The CDR3 sequence is CASSRYETSDTQYF. CDR3 bases: TGCGCCAGCAGTAGGTACGAAACGTCAGATACGCAGTATTTT.

V gene TRBV28 combines with J gene TRBJ2-5; 7 bases map to TRBD1. Germline loops: CDR1 MDHEN, CDR2 SYDVKM. This CDR3 has 15 residues. The trim removed 5 bases at V and 5 bases at J, leaving 11 bases unmatched. CDR3 loop: CASSTAGQEEETQYF. In DNA form, the CDR3 reads TGTGCCAGCAGTACCGCCGGACAGGAGGAGGAGACCCAGTACTTC.

The chain combines TRBV28 with TRBJ1-5; 8 bases align to TRBD1. CDR3 length: 15 residues. Trimming removed 2 bases from V and 6 bases from J; junction bases left unmatched: 6. CDR1 is MDHEN and CDR2 is SYDVKM in the germline V gene. The CDR3 sequence is CASSLTRGRGQPQHF. The CDR3 region has the DNA TGTGCCAGCAGTTTAACCAGGGGGCGGGGTCAGCCCCAGCATTTT.

This clone showed up just once. This chain links TRBV28 with TRBJ2-7, with D perhaps TRBD1 (6 bases). Germline loops: CDR1 MDHEN, CDR2 SYDVKM. This CDR3 has 14 amino acids. Trimming stripped 2 bases from V and 2 bases from J, with 10 bases between. This CDR3 reads CASSLPQGPYEQYF. CDR3 DNA: TGTGCCAGCAGTTTACCTCAGGGGCCCTACGAGCAGTACTTC.

This rearrangement joins TRBV4-2 to TRBJ1-5, with D possibly being TRBD1 (5 bases). The CDR3 extends over 18 amino acids. Germline V gene lookup returns CDR1 LGHNA and CDR2 YNFKEQ. V lost 1 base and J lost 6, with 22 bases in between. The DNA of the CDR3 is TGTGCCAGCAGCCAAGGGGGGGAGCCGTCTAAATTTCGTCAGCCCCAGCATTTT. Its translation: CASSQGGEPSKFRQPQHF.

This clone was picked up one time. This chain connects TRBV27 to TRBJ2-1; D unresolved. The germline V gene encodes CDR1 MNHEY and CDR2 SMNVEV (reference sequence). The V end lost 4 bases, the J end lost 0 bases, and 13 bases lay between the germline ends. The CDR3 extends over 16 amino acids. The CDR3 bases are TGTGCCAGCAGTTACCGGACGGAAAGCTCCTACAATGAGCAGTTCTTC. Translating it yields CASSYRTESSYNEQFF.

The gene calls are TRBV10-1 and TRBJ2-2, with D unclear. The V end was cut by 0 bases, the J end by 0 bases, with 14 bases between. This CDR3 is 18 amino acids long. Germline V lookup: CDR1 WNHNN, CDR2 SYGVQD (reference sequence). The CDR3 is CASSESRSRQTNTGELFF. For the CDR3, the DNA is TGCGCCAGCAGTGAGTCCAGGAGTCGGCAGACGAACACCGGGGAGCTGTTTTTT.